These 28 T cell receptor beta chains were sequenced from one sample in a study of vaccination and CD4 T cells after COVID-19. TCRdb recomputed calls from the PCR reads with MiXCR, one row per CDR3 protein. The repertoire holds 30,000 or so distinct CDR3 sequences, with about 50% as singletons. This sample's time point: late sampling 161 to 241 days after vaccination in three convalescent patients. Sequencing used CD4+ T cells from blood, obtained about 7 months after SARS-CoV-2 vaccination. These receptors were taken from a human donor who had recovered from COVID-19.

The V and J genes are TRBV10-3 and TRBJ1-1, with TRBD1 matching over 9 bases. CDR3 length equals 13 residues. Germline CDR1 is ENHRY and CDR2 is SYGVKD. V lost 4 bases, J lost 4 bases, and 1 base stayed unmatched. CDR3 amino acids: CAISGTGATEAFF. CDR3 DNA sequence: TGTGCCATCAGTGGGACAGGGGCCACTGAAGCTTTCTTT.

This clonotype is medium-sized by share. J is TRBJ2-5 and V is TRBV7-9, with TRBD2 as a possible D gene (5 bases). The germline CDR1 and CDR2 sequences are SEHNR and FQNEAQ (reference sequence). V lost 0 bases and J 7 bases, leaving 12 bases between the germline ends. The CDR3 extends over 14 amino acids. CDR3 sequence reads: CASSLASSGATQYF. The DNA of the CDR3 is TGTGCCAGCAGCTTAGCATCCAGCGGAGCGACCCAGTACTTC.

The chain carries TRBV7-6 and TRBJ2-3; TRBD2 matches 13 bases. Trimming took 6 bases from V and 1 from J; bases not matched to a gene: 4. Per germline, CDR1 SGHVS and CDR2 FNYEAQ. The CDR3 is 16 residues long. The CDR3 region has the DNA TGTGCCAGCAGTCCACTAGCGGGGGGGCGCACAGATACGCAGTATTTT. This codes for CASSPLAGGRTDTQYF.

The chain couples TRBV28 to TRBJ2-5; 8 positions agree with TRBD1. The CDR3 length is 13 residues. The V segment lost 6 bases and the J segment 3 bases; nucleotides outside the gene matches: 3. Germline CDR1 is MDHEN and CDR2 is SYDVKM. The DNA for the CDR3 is TGTGCCAGCAGCCCGGGACAGGAAGAGACCCAGTACTTC. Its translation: CASSPGQEETQYF.

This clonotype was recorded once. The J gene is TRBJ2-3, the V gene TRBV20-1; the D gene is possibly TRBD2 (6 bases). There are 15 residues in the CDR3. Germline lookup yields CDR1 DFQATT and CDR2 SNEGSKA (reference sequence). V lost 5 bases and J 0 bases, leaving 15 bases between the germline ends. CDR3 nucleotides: TGCAGTGCTCCTCGGAGGGATATTAGCACAGATACGCAGTATTTT. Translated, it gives CSAPRRDISTDTQYF.

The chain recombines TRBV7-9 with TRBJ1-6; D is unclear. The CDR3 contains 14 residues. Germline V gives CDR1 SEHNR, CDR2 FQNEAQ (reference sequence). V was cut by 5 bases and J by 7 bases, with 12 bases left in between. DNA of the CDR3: TGTGCCAGCAGCCCACGTCAGTGGAATTCACCCCTCCACTTT. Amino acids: CASSPRQWNSPLHF.

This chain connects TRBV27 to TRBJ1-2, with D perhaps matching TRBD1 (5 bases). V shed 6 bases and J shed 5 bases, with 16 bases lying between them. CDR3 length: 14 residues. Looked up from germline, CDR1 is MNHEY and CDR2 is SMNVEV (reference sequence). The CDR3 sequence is CASRARGPQYGYTF. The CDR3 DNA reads TGTGCCAGCAGGGCAAGGGGACCTCAATATGGCTACACCTTC.

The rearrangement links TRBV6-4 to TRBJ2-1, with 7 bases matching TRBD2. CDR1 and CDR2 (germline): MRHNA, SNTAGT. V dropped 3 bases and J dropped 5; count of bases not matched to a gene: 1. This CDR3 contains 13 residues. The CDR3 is CASSERENNEQFF. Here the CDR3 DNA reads TGTGCCAGCAGTGAGCGGGAGAACAATGAGCAGTTCTTC.

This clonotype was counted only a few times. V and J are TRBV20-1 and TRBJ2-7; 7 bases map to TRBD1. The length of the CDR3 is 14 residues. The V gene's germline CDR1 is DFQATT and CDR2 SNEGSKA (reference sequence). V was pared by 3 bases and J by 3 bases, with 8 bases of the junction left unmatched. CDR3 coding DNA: TGCAGTGCTAGGGGTTCTGGACAGGTCTACGAGCAGTACTTC. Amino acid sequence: CSARGSGQVYEQYF.

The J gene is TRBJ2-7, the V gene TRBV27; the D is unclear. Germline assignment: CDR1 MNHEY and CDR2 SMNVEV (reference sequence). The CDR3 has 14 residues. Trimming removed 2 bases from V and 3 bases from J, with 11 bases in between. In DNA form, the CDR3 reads TGTGCCAGCAGTTTAGGCAGTAAGGGCTACGAGCAGTACTTC. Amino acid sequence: CASSLGSKGYEQYF.

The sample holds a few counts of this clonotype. The CDR3 loop is CASSSSEGGFTEAFF. DNA of the CDR3: TGTGCCAGCAGCTCTTCGGAGGGCGGATTCACTGAAGCTTTCTTT. The rearrangement joins TRBV11-2 to TRBJ1-1; D call uncertain. The CDR3 is made up of 15 amino acids. Between the trimmed V and J ends, which lost 4 bases and 4 bases, there was a span of 16 bases. The V gene's germline CDR1 is SGHAT and CDR2 FQNNGV.

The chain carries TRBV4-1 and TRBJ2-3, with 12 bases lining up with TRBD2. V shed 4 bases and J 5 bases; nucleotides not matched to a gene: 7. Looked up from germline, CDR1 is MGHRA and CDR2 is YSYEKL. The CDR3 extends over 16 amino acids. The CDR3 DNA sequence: TGCGCCAGCAGCCTTGAGGGACTAGCGGGCGGAGATACGCAGTATTTT. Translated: CASSLEGLAGGDTQYF.

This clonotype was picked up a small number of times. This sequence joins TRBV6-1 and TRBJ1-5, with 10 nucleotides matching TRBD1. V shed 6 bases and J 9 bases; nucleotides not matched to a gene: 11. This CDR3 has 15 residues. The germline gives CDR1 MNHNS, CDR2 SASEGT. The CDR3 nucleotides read TGTGCCAGCAGGTGGGGACAGGGGCTAGAAAGGCCCCAGCATTTT. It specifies CASRWGQGLERPQHF.

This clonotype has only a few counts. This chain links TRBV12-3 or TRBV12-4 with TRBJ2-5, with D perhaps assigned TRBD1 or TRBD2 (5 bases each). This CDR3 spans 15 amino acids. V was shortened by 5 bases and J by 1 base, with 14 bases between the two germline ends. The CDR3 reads CASSTLTGRQETQYF. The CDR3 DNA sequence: TGTGCCAGCAGTACCCTTACGGGACGCCAAGAGACCCAGTACTTC.

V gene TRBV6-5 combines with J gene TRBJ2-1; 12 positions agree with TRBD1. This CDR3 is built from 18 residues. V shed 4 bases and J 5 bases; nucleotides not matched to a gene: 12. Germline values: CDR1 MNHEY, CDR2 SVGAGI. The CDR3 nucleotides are TGTGCCAGCAGTTCCGGGACAGGGGGCCTTGTCGGGAACAATGAGCAGTTCTTC. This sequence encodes CASSSGTGGLVGNNEQFF.

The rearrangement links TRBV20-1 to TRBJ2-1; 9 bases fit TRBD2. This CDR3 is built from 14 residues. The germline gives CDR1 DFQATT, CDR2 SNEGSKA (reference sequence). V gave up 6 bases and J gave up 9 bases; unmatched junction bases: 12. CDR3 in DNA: TGCAGTGCGCCCTTCAGCGGGAGGTTCAGTGAGCAGTTCTTC. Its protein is CSAPFSGRFSEQFF.

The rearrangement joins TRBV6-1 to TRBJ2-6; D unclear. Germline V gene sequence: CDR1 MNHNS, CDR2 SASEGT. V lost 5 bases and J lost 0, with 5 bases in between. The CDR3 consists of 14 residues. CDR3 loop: CASSQYSGANVLTF. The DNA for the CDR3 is TGTGCCAGCAGTCAGTACTCTGGGGCCAACGTCCTGACTTTC.

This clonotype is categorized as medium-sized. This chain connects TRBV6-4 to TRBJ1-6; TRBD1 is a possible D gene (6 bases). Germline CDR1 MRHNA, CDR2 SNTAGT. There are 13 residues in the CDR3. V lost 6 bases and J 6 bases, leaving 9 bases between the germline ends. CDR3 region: CASSDRSNSPLHF. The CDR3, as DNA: TGTGCCAGCAGCGACAGGTCTAATTCACCCCTCCACTTT.

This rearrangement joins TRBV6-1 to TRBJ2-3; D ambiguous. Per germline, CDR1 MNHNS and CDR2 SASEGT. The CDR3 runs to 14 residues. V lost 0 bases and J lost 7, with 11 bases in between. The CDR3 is CASSEAMSTHTQYF. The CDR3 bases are TGTGCCAGCAGTGAAGCGATGAGCACCCATACGCAGTATTTT.

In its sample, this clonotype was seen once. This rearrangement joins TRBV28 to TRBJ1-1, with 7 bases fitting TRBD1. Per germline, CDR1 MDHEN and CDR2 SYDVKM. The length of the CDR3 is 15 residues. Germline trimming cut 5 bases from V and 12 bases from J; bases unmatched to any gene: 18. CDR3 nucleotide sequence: TGTGCCAGCAGTCCCTGGACAGGAAGGCAGCTCCAACCTTTCTTT. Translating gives CASSPWTGRQLQPFF.

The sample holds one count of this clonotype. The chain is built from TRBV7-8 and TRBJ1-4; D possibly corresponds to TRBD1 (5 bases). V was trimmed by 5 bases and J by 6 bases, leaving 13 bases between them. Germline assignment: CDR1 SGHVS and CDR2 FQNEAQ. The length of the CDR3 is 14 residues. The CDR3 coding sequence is TGTGCCAGCAGCGCTCGTCGGGACTATGAAAAACTGTTTTTT. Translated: CASSARRDYEKLFF.

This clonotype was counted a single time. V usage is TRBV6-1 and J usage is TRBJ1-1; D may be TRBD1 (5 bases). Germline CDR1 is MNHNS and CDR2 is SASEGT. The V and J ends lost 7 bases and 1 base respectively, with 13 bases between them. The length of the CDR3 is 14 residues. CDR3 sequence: CASTLNGGNTEAFF. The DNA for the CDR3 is TGTGCCAGCACGCTAAATGGGGGGAACACTGAAGCTTTCTTT.

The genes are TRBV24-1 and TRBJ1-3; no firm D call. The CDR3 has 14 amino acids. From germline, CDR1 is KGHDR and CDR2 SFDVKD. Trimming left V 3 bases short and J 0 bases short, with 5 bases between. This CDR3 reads CATSDQNSGNTIYF. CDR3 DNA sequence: TGTGCCACCAGTGATCAGAACTCTGGAAACACCATATATTTT.

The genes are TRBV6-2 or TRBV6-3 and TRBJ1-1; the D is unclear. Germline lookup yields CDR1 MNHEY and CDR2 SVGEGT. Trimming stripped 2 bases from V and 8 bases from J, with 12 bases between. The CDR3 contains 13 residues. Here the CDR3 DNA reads TGTGCCAGCAGTTACCTGGACCGGGCGGAAGCTTTCTTT. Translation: CASSYLDRAEAFF.

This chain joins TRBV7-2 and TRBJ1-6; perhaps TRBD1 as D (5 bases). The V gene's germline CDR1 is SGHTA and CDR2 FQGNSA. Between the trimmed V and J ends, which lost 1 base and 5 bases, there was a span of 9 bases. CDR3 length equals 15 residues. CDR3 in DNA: TGTGCCAGCAGCTTAGTGGGGCAAAATAATTCACCCCTCCACTTT. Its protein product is CASSLVGQNNSPLHF. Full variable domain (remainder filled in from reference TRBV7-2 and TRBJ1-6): GAGVSQSPSNKVTEKGKDVELRCDPISGHTALYWYRQSLGQGLEFLIYFQGNSAPDKSGLPSDRFSAERTGGSVSTLTIQRTQQEDSAVYLCASSLVGQNNSPLHFGNGTRLTVT.

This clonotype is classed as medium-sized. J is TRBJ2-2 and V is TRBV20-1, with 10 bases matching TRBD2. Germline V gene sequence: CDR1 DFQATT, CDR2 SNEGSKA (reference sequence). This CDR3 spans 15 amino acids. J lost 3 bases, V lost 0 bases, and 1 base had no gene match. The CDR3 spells CSARDLAGDTGELFF. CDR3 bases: TGCAGTGCTAGAGATCTAGCGGGAGACACCGGGGAGCTGTTTTTT.

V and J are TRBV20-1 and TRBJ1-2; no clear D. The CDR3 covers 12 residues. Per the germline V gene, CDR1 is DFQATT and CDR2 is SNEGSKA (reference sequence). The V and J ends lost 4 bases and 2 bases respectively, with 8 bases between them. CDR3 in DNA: TGCAGTGCTACCGACAAGAACTATGGCTACACCTTC. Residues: CSATDKNYGYTF.

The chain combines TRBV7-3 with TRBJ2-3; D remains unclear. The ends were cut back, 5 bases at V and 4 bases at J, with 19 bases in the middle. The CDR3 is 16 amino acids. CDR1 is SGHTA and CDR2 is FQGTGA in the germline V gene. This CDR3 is CASSPTGSGMADTQYF. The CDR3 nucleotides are TGTGCCAGCAGCCCGACGGGTAGTGGGATGGCAGATACGCAGTATTTT.